The sequence of this TCR beta chain was determined in a study of T cells after yellow fever vaccination. In TCRdb, the 5' RACE reads were re-called with MiXCR into one record per CDR3 protein. Counted here are 250,000 or so distinct CDR3 sequences, around 3.5% occurring once; the ten biggest clones make up 19%. The CDR3 consists of 16 residues. The V gene lost 10 bases and the J gene lost 0 bases, with 22 bases spanning the gap. Germline-derived CDR1 and CDR2 are SGHRS and YFSETQ. This clonotype was counted a few times. J is TRBJ1-1 and V is TRBV5-1; D gene uncertain. The sequenced sample was PBMCs, obtained 15 days after the yellow fever booster vaccination. This receptor was obtained from a man younger than 35 who received the YFV17D yellow fever vaccine. The chain's CDR3 is CACNPRGEGVNTEAFF. DNA for the CDR3: TGCGCCTGCAACCCGCGCGGCGAGGGTGTGAACACTGAAGCTTTCTTT.